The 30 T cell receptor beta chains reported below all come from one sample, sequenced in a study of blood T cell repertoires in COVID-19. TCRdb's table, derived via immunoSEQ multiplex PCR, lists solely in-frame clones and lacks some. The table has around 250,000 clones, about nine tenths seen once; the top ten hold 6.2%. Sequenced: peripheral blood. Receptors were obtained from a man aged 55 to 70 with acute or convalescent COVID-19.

In DNA, the CDR3 is TGTGCCAGCAGCGTAGGAATAGATTTCCCGCTCTTGAACACCATATATTTT. Its protein product is CASSVGIDFPLLNTIYF. The chain is built from TRBV9 and TRBJ1-3; the D is unclear. In germline, CDR1 is SGDLS, CDR2 YYNGEE. The CDR3 is 17 amino acids. V lost 0 bases and J lost 7, with 20 bases in between.

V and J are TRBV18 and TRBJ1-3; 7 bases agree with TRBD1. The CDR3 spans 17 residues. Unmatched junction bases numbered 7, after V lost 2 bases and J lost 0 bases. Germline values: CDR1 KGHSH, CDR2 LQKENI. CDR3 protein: CASSPTDRTYSGNTIYF. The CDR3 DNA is TGTGCCAGCTCACCAACGGACAGGACCTACTCTGGAAACACCATATATTTT.

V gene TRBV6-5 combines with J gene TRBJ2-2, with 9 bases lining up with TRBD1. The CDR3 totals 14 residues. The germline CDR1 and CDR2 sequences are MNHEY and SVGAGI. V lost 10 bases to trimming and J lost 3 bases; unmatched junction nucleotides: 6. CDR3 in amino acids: CATFRDRDTGELFF. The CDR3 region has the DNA TGTGCCACCTTCCGGGACAGGGACACCGGGGAGCTGTTTTTT.

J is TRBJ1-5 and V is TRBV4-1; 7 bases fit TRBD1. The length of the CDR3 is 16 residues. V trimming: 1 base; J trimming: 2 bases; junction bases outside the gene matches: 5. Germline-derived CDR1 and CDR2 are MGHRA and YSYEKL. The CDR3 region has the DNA TGCGCCAGCAGCCAAGGTGGACAGGACCGCAATCAGCCCCAGCATTTT. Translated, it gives CASSQGGQDRNQPQHF.

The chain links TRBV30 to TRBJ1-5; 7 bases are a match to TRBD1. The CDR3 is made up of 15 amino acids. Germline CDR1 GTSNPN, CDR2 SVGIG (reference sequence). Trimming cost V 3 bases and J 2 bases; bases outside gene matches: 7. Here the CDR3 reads CAWREGGAGNQPQHF. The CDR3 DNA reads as TGTGCCTGGAGAGAAGGGGGCGCTGGCAATCAGCCCCAGCATTTT.

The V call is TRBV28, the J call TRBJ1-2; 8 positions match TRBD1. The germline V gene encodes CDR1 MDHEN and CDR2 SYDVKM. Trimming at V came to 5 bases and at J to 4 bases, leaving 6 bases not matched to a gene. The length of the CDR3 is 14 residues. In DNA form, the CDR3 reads TGTGCCAGCAGTCTGGGACAGGACCTCTATGGCTACACCTTC. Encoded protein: CASSLGQDLYGYTF.

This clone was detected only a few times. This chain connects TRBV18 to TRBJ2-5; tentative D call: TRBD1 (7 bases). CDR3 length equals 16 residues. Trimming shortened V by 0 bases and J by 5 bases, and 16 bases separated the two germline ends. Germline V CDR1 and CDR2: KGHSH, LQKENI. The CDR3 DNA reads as TGTGCCAGCTCACCACCGCAGGGGGGAACCCTGGAGACCCAGTACTTC. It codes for CASSPPQGGTLETQYF.

In nucleotides, the CDR3 is TGTGCCAGCAGCCCCTGGACAGGCTCAACGGGGGAGACCCAGTACTTC. Protein: CASSPWTGSTGETQYF. This sequence joins TRBV7-2 and TRBJ2-5, with TRBD1 identical over 7 bases. The CDR3 is made up of 16 amino acids. Germline CDR1 reads SGHTA; CDR2 reads FQGNSA. J gave up 5 bases and V 5 bases, and 14 bases lay outside the gene matches.

The CDR3 loop reads CASSYTSVVPQYF. The CDR3 region has the DNA TGTGCCAGCAGTTATACCAGTGTCGTGCCCCAGTACTTC. The chain employs TRBV12-3 or TRBV12-4 and TRBJ2-5; unclear D gene. The V end was cut by 4 bases, the J end by 9 bases, with 15 bases between. There are 13 residues in the CDR3.

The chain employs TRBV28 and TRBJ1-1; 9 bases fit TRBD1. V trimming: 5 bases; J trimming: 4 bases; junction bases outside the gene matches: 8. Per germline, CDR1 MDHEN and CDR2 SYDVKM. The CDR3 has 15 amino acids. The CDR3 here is CASSPRGQGSTEAFF. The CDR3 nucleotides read TGTGCCAGCAGTCCCCGCGGACAGGGGAGCACTGAAGCTTTCTTT.

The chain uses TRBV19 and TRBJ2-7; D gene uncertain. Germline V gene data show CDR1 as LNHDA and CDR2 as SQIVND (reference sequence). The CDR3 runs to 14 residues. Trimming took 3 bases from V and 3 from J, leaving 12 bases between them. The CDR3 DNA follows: TGTGCCAGTAGTATCGGTCAGGCCTTCTACGAGCAGTACTTC. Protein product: CASSIGQAFYEQYF.

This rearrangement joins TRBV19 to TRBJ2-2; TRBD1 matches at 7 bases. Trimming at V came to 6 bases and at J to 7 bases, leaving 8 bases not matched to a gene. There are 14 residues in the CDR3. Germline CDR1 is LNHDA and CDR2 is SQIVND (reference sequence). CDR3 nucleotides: TGTGCCAGTAGCCCTGACAGGGTTGGCGGGGAGCTGTTTTTT. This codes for CASSPDRVGGELFF.

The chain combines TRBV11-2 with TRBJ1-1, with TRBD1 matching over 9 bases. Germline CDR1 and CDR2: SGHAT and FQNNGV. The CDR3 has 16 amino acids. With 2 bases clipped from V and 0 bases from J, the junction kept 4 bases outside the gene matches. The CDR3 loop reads CASSLHGTGLNTEAFF. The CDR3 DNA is TGTGCCAGCAGCTTACACGGGACAGGGCTGAACACTGAAGCTTTCTTT.

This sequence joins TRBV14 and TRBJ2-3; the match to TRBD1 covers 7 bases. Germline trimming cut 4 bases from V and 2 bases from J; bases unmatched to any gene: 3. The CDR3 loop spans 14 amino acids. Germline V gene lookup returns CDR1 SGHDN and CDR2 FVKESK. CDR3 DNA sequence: TGTGCCAGCAGCCCAACAGGGGTCACAGATACGCAGTATTTT. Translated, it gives CASSPTGVTDTQYF. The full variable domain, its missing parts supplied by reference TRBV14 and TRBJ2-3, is EAGVTQFPSHSVIEKGQTVTLRCDPISGHDNLYWYRRVMGKEIKFLLHFVKESKQDESGMPNNRFLAERTGGTYSTLKVQPAELEDSGVYFCASSPTGVTDTQYFGPGTRLTVL.

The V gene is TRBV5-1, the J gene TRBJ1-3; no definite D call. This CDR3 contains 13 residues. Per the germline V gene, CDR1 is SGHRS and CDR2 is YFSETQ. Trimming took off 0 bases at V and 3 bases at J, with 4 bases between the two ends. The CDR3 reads CASSLGSGNTIYF. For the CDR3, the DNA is TGCGCCAGCAGCTTGGGCAGTGGAAACACCATATATTTT.

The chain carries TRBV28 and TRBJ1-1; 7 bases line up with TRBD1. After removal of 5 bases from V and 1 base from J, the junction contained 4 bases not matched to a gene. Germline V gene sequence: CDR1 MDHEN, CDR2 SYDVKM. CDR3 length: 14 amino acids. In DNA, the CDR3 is TGTGCCAGCAGTCTCGGACAGGCGAACACTGAAGCTTTCTTT. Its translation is CASSLGQANTEAFF.

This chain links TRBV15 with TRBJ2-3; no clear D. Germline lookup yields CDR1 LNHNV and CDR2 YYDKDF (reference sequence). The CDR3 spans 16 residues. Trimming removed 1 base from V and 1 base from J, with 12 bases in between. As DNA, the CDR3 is TGTGCCACCAGCAGAGTCCTAGGCCCCGGCACAGATACGCAGTATTTT. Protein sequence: CATSRVLGPGTDTQYF.

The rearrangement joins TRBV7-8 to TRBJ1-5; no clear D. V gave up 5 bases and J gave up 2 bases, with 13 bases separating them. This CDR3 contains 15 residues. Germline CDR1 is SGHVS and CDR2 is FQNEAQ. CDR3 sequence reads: CASSRGLAGNQPQHF. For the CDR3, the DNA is TGTGCCAGCAGCCGAGGCCTCGCGGGCAATCAGCCCCAGCATTTT.

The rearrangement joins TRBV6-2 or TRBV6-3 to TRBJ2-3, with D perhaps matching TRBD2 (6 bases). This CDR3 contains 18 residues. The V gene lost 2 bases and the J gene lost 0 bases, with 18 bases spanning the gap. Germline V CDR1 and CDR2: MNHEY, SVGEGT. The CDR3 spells CASSYPTRLGLSTDTQYF. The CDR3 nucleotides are TGTGCCAGCAGTTACCCCACTCGACTAGGACTTAGCACAGATACGCAGTATTTT.

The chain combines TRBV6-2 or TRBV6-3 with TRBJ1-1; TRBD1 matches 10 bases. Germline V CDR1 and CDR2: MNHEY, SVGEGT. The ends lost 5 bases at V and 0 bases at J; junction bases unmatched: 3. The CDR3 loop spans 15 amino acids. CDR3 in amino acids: CASSTGTGVNTEAFF. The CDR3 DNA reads TGTGCCAGCAGTACCGGGACAGGGGTGAACACTGAAGCTTTCTTT.

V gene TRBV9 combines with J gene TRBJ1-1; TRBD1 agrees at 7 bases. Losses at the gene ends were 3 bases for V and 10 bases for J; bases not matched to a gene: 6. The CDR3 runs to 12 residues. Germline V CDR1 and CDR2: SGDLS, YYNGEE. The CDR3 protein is CASSARQGRAFF. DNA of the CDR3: TGTGCCAGCAGCGCCCGACAGGGTAGAGCTTTCTTT.

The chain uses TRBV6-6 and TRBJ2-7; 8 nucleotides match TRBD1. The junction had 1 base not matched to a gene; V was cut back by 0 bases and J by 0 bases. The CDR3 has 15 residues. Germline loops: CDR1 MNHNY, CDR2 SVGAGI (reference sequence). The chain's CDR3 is CASSYSRGRSYEQYF. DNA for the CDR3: TGTGCCAGCAGTTACTCCAGGGGGCGCTCCTACGAGCAGTACTTC.

As DNA, the CDR3 is TGTGCCTGGAGGACAGGGAACGCCCCCTACGAGCAGTACTTC. It is translated as CAWRTGNAPYEQYF. The genes are TRBV30 and TRBJ2-7, with 7 bases identical to TRBD1. The germline gives CDR1 GTSNPN, CDR2 SVGIG (reference sequence). The CDR3 has 14 amino acids. V gave up 3 bases and J gave up 2 bases; unmatched junction bases: 7.

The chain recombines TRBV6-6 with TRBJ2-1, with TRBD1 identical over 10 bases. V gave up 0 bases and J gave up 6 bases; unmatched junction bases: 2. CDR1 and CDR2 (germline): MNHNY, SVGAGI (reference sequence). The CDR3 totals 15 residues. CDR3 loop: CASSYSGQGGNEQFF. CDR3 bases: TGTGCCAGCAGTTACTCCGGACAGGGGGGCAATGAGCAGTTCTTC.

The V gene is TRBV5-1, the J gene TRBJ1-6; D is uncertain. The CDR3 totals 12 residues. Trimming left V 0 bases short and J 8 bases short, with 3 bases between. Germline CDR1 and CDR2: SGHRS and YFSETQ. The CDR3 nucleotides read TGCGCCAGCAGCTTGGGAGATTCACCCCTCCACTTT. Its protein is CASSLGDSPLHF. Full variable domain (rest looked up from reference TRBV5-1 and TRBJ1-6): KAGVTQTPRYLIKTRGQQVTLSCSPISGHRSVSWYQQTPGQGLQFLFEYFSETQRNKGNFPGRFSGRQFSNSRSEMNVSTLELGDSALYLCASSLGDSPLHFGNGTRLTVT.

As DNA, the CDR3 is TGTGCCAGCGACAGGGGTAATGGCTACACCTTC. Protein product: CASDRGNGYTF. This rearrangement joins TRBV6-5 to TRBJ1-2, with 8 positions matching TRBD1. This CDR3 has 11 amino acids. V gave up 8 bases and J gave up 6 bases; unmatched junction bases: 2. Per the germline V gene, CDR1 is MNHEY and CDR2 is SVGAGI.

The CDR3 region is CASSIGTEYNEQFF. CDR3 bases: TGTGCCAGCAGCATAGGGACAGAGTACAATGAGCAGTTCTTC. The rearrangement links TRBV7-2 to TRBJ2-1; 7 bases map to TRBD1. The CDR3 is made up of 14 amino acids. After removal of 5 bases from V and 4 bases from J, the junction contained 5 bases not matched to a gene. Per the germline V gene, CDR1 is SGHTA and CDR2 is FQGNSA. The full variable domain, in which reference TRBV7-2 and TRBJ2-1 provide the parts outside the CDR3, is GAGVSQSPSNKVTEKGKDVELRCDPISGHTALYWYRQSLGQGLEFLIYFQGNSAPDKSGLPSDRFSAERTGGSVSTLTIQRTQQEDSAVYLCASSIGTEYNEQFFGPGTRLTVL.

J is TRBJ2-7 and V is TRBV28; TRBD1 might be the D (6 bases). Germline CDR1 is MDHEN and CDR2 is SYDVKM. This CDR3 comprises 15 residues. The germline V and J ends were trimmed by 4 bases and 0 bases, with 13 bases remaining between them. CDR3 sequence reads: CASSSPRGGSYEQYF. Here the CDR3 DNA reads TGTGCCAGCAGTTCCCCCCGAGGGGGCTCCTACGAGCAGTACTTC.

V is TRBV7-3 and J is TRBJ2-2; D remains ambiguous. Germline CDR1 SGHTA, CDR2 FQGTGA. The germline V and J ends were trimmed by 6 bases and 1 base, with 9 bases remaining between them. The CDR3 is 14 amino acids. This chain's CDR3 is CASSSRLNTGELFF. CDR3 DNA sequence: TGTGCCAGCAGTTCTAGGCTGAACACCGGGGAGCTGTTTTTT. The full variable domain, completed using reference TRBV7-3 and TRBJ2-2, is GAGVSQTPSNKVTEKGKYVELRCDPISGHTALYWYRQSLGQGPEFLIYFQGTGAADDSGLPNDRFFAVRPEGSVSTLKIQRTERGDSAVYLCASSSRLNTGELFFGEGSRLTVL.

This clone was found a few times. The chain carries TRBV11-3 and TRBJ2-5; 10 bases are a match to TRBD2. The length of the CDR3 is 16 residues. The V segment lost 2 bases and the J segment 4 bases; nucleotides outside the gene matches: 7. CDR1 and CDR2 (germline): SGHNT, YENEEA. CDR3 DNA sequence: TGTGCCAGCAGCTTAAGGGCTAGCGGGAGTATAGAGACCCAGTACTTC. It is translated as CASSLRASGSIETQYF. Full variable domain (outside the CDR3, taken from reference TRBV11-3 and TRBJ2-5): EAGVVQSPRYKIIEKKQPVAFWCNPISGHNTLYWYLQNLGQGPELLIRYENEEAVDDSQLPKDRFSAERLKGVDSTLKIQPAELGDSAVYLCASSLRASGSIETQYFGPGTRLLVL.